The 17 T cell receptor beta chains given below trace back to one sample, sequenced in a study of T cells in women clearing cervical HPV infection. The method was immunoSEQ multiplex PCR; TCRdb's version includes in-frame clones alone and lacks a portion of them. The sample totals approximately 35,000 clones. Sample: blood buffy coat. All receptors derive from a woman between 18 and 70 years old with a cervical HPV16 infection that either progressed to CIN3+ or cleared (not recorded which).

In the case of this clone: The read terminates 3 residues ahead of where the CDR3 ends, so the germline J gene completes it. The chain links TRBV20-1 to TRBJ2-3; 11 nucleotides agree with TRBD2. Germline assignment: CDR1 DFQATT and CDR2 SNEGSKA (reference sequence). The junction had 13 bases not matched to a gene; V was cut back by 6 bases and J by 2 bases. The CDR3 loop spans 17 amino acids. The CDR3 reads CSAISGGAAFLTDTQYF. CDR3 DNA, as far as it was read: TGCAGTGCCATTAGCGGGGGGGCGGCATTCCTCACAGATACG.

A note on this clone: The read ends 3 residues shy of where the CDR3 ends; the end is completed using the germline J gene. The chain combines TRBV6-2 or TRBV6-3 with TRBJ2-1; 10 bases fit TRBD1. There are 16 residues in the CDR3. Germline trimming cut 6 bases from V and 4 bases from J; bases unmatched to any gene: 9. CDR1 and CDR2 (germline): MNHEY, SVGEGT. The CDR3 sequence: CASRRPGQGFYNEQFF. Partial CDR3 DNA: TGTGCCAGCAGGAGACCGGGACAGGGGTTTTACAATGAG.

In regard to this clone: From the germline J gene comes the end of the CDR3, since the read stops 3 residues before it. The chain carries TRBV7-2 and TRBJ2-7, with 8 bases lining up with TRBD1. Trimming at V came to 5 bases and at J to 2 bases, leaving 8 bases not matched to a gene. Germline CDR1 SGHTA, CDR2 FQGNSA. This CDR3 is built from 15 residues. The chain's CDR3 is CASSTYRGRTYEQYF. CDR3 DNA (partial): TGTGCCAGCAGCACATACAGGGGGAGAACCTACGAG.

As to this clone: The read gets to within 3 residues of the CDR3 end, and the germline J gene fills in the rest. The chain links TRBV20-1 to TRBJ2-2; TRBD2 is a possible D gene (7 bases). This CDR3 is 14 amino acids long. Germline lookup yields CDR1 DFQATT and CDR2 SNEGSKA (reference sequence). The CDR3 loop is CSASSGGGRSPLFF. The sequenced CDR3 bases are TGCAGTGCTAGTAGTGGGGGGGGGCGGTCACCG.

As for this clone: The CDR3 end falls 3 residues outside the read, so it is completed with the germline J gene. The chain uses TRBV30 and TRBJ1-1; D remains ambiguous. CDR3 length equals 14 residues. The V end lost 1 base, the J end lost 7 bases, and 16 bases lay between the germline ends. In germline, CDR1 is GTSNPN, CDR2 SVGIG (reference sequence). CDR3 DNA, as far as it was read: TGTGCCTGGAGTGGTCGTGCGGGGAGAGGTGAA. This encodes CAWSGRAGRGE. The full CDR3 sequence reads CAWSGRAGRGEAFF. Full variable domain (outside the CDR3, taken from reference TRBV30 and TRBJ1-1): SQTIHQWPATLVQPVGSPLSLECTVEGTSNPNLYWYRQAAGRGLQLLFYSVGIGQISSEVPQNLSASRPQDRQFILSSKKLLLSDSGFYLCAWSGRAGRGEAFFGQGTRLTVV.

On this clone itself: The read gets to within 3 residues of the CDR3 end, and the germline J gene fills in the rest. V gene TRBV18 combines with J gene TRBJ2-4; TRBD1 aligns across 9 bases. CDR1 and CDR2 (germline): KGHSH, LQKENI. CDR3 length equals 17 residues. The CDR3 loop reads CASSPTGGQGGFAGQYF. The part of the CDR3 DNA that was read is TGTGCCAGCTCACCCACCGGGGGACAGGGCGGATTTGCGGGT.

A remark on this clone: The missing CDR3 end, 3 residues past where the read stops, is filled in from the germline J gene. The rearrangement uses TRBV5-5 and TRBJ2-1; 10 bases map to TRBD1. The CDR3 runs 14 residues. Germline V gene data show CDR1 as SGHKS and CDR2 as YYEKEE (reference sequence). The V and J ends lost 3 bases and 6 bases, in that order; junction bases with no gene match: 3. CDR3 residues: CASSWDRGPNEQFF. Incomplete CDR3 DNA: TGTGCCAGCAGCTGGGACAGGGGTCCCAATGAG.

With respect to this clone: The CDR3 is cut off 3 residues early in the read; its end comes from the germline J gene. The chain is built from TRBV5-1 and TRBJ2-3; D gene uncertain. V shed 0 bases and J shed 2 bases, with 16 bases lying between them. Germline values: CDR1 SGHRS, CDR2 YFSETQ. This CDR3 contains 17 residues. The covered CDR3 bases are TGCGCCAGCAGCTTGGCCCCCGCCCCGGTCCTCACAGATACG. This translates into CASSLAPAPVLTDT. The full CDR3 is CASSLAPAPVLTDTQYF.

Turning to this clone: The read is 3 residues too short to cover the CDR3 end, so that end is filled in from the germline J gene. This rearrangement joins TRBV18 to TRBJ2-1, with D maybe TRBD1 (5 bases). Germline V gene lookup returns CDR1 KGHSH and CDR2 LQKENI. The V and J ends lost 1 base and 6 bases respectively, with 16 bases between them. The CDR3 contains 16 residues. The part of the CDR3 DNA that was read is TGTGCCAGCTCACCACGATTCAGGGAAGTAAGCAATGAG. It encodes CASSPRFREVSNE. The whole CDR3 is CASSPRFREVSNEQFF.

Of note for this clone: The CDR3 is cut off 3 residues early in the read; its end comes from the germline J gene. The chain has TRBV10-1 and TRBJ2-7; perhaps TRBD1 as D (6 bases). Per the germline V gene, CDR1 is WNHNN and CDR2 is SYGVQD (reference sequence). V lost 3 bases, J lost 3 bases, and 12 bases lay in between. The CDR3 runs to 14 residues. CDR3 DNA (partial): TGCGCCAGCAGTGATTGCACAGGGAACTACGAG. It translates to CASSDCTGNYE. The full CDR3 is CASSDCTGNYEQYF.

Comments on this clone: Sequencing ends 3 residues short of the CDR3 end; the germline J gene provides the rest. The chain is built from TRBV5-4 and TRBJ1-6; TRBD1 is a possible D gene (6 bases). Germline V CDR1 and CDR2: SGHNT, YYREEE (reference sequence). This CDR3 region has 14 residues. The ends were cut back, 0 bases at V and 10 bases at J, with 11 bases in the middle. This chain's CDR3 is CASSLVQGSSPLHF. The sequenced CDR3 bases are TGTGCCAGCAGCTTGGTTCAGGGGTCCTCACCC.

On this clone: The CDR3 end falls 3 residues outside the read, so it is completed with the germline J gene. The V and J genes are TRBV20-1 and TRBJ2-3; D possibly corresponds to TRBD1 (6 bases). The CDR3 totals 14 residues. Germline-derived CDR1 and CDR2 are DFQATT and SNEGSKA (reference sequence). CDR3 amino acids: CSAREGANNQPQYF. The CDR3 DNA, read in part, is TGCAGTGCTAGAGAGGGGGCGAACAATCAGCCG.

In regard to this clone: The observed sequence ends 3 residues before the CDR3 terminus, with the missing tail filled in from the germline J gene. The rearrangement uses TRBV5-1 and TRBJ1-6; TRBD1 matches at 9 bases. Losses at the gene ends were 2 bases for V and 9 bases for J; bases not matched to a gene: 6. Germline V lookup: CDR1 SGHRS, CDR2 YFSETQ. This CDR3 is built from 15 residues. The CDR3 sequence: CASSLVGQGSSPLHF. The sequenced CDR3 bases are TGCGCCAGCAGCTTAGTAGGACAGGGGAGTTCACCC.

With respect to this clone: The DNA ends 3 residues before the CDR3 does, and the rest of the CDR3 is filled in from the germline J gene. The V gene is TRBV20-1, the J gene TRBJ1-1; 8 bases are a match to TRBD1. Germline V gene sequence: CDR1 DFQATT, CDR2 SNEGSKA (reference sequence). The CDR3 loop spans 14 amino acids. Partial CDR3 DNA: TGCAGTGTTCGGCAGGGGGCACCCTTTGAAGGA. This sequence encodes CSVRQGAPFEG. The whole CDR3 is CSVRQGAPFEGAFF.

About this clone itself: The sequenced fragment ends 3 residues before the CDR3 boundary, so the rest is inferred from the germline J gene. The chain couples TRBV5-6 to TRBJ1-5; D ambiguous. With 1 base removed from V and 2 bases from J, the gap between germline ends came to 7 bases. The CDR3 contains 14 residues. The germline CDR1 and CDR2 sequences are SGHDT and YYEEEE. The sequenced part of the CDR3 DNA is TGTGCCAGCAGCTTGATGAGGGGCAATCAGCCC. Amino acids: CASSLMRGNQP. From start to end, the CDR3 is CASSLMRGNQPQHF.

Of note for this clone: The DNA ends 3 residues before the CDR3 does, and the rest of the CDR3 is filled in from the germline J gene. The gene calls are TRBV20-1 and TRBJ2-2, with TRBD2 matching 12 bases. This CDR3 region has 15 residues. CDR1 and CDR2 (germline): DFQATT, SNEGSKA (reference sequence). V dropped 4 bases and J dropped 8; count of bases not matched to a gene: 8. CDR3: CSAKLAGGSRGELFF. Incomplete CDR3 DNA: TGCAGTGCTAAACTAGCGGGGGGCTCTAGGGGGGAG.

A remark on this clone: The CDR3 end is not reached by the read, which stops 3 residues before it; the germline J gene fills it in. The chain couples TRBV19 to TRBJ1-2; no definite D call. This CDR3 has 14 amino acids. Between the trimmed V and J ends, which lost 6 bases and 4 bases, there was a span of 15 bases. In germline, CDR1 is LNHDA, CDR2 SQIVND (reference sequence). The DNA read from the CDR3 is TGTGCCAGTAGCATGATGGCGGGCGGCTATGGC. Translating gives CASSMMAGGYG. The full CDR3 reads CASSMMAGGYGYTF.